This section outlines one T cell receptor beta chain sequence together with its context. The sample has other DNA sequences that encode this CDR3 too. The record originates from a study of OX40 agonist ivuxolimab in advanced cancers. TCRdb's copy holds only in-frame clones and misses some; the assay was immunoSEQ multiplex PCR. Of 70,000 or so clones listed, roughly 80% are singletons. With baseline, cycle 4 day 1, and cycle 7 day 1 as timepoints, blood was sampled. From germline, CDR1 is SGHVS and CDR2 FQNEAQ. The CDR3 has 13 amino acids. The germline V and J ends were trimmed by 2 bases and 2 bases, with 6 bases remaining between them.

The source material was CD4+ or CD8+ T cells sorted from blood, sampled in a trial of the OX40 agonist ivuxolimab. The chain combines TRBV7-8 with TRBJ1-2; D gene uncertain. The source of this sequence is an adult with an advanced solid tumor such as melanoma, head and neck, liver or kidney cancer. The CDR3 here is CASSLIGNYGYTF. CDR3 nucleotides: TGTGCCAGCAGCTTAATCGGAAACTATGGCTACACCTTC.